The next 27 T cell receptor beta chains were all read from a single sample in a study of blood T cell repertoires in COVID-19. Repertoires were generated with immunoSEQ multiplex PCR, while TCRdb's copy carries only in-frame clones and drops some. The sample shows about 290,000 clones, over 80% of them seen only once. The specimen sequenced was peripheral blood. These receptors came from a woman aged 45 to 65 with active or convalescent COVID-19.

The count of this clone is one. The V call is TRBV27, the J call TRBJ2-3; unclear D gene. Germline CDR1 is MNHEY and CDR2 is SMNVEV (reference sequence). The CDR3 consists of 14 residues. Trimming removed 5 bases from V and 3 bases from J, with 12 bases in between. The DNA for the CDR3 is TGTGCCAGCAGTGCCAGGCGCAGTACAGATACGCAGTATTTT. It translates to CASSARRSTDTQYF.

This sequence joins TRBV4-2 and TRBJ2-4, with 7 nucleotides matching TRBD1. V lost 0 bases, J lost 8 bases, and 7 bases stayed unmatched. Germline V gene sequence: CDR1 LGHNA, CDR2 YNFKEQ. The CDR3 is made up of 15 amino acids. Written as DNA, the CDR3 is TGTGCCAGCAGCCAAGATGGGACAGTAGGGTACATTCAGTACTTC. Its protein is CASSQDGTVGYIQYF.

The chain employs TRBV28 and TRBJ1-2; the match to TRBD1 covers 7 bases. The CDR3 totals 13 residues. J was trimmed by 4 bases and V by 8 bases; bases with no gene match: 7. CDR1 is MDHEN, CDR2 SYDVKM, per germline. CDR3 coding DNA: TGTGCCAGCGGTATCACAGGGGTCTATGGCTACACCTTC. This gives the protein CASGITGVYGYTF.

This chain joins TRBV30 and TRBJ1-2, with no clear D. CDR3 length equals 13 residues. Per the germline V gene, CDR1 is GTSNPN and CDR2 is SVGIG (reference sequence). The germline V and J ends were trimmed by 3 bases and 1 base, with 9 bases remaining between them. CDR3 in amino acids: CAWRRRLNYGYTF. The CDR3 DNA reads as TGTGCCTGGAGGCGGAGGCTTAACTATGGCTACACCTTC.

This chain links TRBV7-2 with TRBJ1-1; D gene unclear. CDR3 length: 13 residues. Germline V CDR1 and CDR2: SGHTA, FQGNSA. The germline V and J ends were trimmed by 4 bases and 4 bases, with 10 bases remaining between them. The CDR3 DNA reads TGTGCCAGCAGCTACAGAGGGAGCACTGAAGCTTTCTTT. Translating it yields CASSYRGSTEAFF.

The chain joins TRBV14 to TRBJ1-1, with 8 bases aligning to TRBD1. CDR1 and CDR2 (germline): SGHDN, FVKESK. The trim removed 2 bases at V and 3 bases at J, leaving 5 bases unmatched. The CDR3 loop spans 15 amino acids. Here the CDR3 DNA reads TGTGCCAGCAGCCAACGGACAGGGCGGGACACTGAAGCTTTCTTT. Translation: CASSQRTGRDTEAFF.

The chain has TRBV24-1 and TRBJ2-4; D remains unclear. The CDR3 consists of 15 residues. CDR1 KGHDR and CDR2 SFDVKD come from the germline V gene. The ends were cut back, 5 bases at V and 0 bases at J, with 10 bases in the middle. The DNA of the CDR3 is TGTGCCACCAGTGTCACCTCGGGAGCCAAAAACATTCAGTACTTC. This codes for CATSVTSGAKNIQYF.

The J gene is TRBJ1-2, the V gene TRBV5-4; a possible D gene is TRBD1 (6 bases). Germline V gives CDR1 SGHNT, CDR2 YYREEE (reference sequence). The CDR3 has 15 amino acids. Trimming removed 2 bases at V and 5 bases at J, with 16 bases between. CDR3 DNA: TGTGCCAGCAGCTTTACAGGGCGGAATAGGTATGGCTACACCTTC. It is translated as CASSFTGRNRYGYTF.

Comment on this clone: Within the sample, other DNA sequences also encode this same CDR3. The rearrangement links TRBV6-5 to TRBJ2-1; the match to TRBD2 covers 8 bases. V lost 4 bases and J lost 2; bases outside the gene matches: 4. CDR1 is MNHEY and CDR2 is SVGAGI in the germline V gene. The CDR3 contains 15 residues. The CDR3 DNA reads TGTGCCAGCAGTTCTACTAGCGGCCCCTACAATGAGCAGTTCTTC. This encodes CASSSTSGPYNEQFF.

The chain joins TRBV5-1 to TRBJ2-7; 7 bases line up with TRBD2. V lost 4 bases and J lost 5; bases outside the gene matches: 9. Germline CDR1 is SGHRS and CDR2 is YFSETQ. CDR3 length: 14 residues. Here the CDR3 DNA reads TGCGCCAGCAGCCCCGGGACTATGGTTAACGAGCAGTACTTC. Its protein product is CASSPGTMVNEQYF.

The chain carries TRBV2 and TRBJ1-2, with 8 bases lining up with TRBD1. Germline values: CDR1 SNHLY, CDR2 FYNNEI. This CDR3 contains 15 residues. V shed 5 bases and J 2 bases; nucleotides not matched to a gene: 7. CDR3 in DNA: TGTGCCAGCAGTCAGCATGGACAGGGCAACTATGGCTACACCTTC. Translating it yields CASSQHGQGNYGYTF.

This clone was seen a few times. The gene calls are TRBV11-2 and TRBJ2-7; the D gene is possibly TRBD2 (6 bases). This CDR3 region has 15 residues. CDR1 and CDR2 (germline): SGHAT, FQNNGV. The V gene lost 2 bases and the J gene lost 8 bases, with 19 bases spanning the gap. This CDR3 reads CASSLLERAGGKQYF. The CDR3 DNA reads TGTGCCAGCAGCTTATTGGAGCGGGCCGGAGGTAAGCAGTACTTC.

This clone was observed a handful of times. The gene calls are TRBV10-1 and TRBJ1-4; 7 bases map to TRBD1. This CDR3 has 14 amino acids. Germline CDR1 WNHNN, CDR2 SYGVQD (reference sequence). With V trimmed by 7 bases and J by 7 bases, 9 bases remained unmatched. The CDR3 protein is CASKRGGKGEKLFF. Here the CDR3 DNA reads TGCGCCAGCAAGCGAGGGGGCAAGGGTGAAAAACTGTTTTTT.

V and J are TRBV2 and TRBJ1-5, with D unresolved. Trimming stripped 3 bases from V and 4 bases from J, with 13 bases between. The CDR3 loop spans 15 amino acids. Germline V gives CDR1 SNHLY, CDR2 FYNNEI. The CDR3 region has the DNA TGTGCCAGCAGTGACCTTCTGCGAGTGAATCAGCCCCAGCATTTT. This gives the protein CASSDLLRVNQPQHF.

The sample holds one count of this clone. The chain combines TRBV5-1 with TRBJ1-1, with D tentatively TRBD1 (6 bases). The CDR3 sequence is 16 residues long. Trimming took off 0 bases at V and 3 bases at J, with 15 bases between the two ends. CDR1 is SGHRS and CDR2 is YFSETQ in the germline V gene. The CDR3 DNA reads TGCGCCAGCAGCTTGGGGGGGCTGAAGTGGGACACTGAAGCTTTCTTT. Encoded protein: CASSLGGLKWDTEAFF.

The chain links TRBV28 to TRBJ2-7, with a tentative D call TRBD2 (5 bases). V was cut by 7 bases and J by 7 bases, with 14 bases left in between. In germline, CDR1 is MDHEN, CDR2 SYDVKM. This CDR3 spans 12 amino acids. The CDR3 loop reads CASTPLREEQYF. The CDR3, as DNA: TGTGCCAGCACCCCCCTCCGGGAAGAGCAGTACTTC.

This sequence joins TRBV20-1 and TRBJ2-5; tentative D call: TRBD2 (6 bases). Germline V gene lookup returns CDR1 DFQATT and CDR2 SNEGSKA (reference sequence). CDR3 length equals 11 residues. The CDR3: CSGTLKETQYF. The DNA of the CDR3 is TGCAGCGGGACTTTAAAAGAGACCCAGTACTTC.

CDR3 protein: CASSEDFGHGYTF. CDR3 sequence (DNA): TGTGCCAGCAGTGAAGATTTCGGTCATGGCTACACCTTC. This chain links TRBV2 with TRBJ1-2; no clear D. The V end was cut by 1 base, the J end by 6 bases, with 9 bases between. CDR3 length: 13 residues. Per the germline V gene, CDR1 is SNHLY and CDR2 is FYNNEI. The full variable domain, in which reference TRBV2 and TRBJ1-2 provide the parts outside the CDR3, is EPEVTQTPSHQVTQMGQEVILRCVPISNHLYFYWYRQILGQKVEFLVSFYNNEISEKSEIFDDQFSVERPDGSNFTLKIRSTKLEDSAMYFCASSEDFGHGYTFGSGTRLTVV.

This rearrangement joins TRBV5-4 to TRBJ1-2; 7 bases are a match to TRBD1. V lost 2 bases to trimming and J lost 7 bases; unmatched junction nucleotides: 11. This CDR3 has 15 residues. Germline values: CDR1 SGHNT, CDR2 YYREEE (reference sequence). The CDR3 bases are TGTGCCAGCAGCTTAAGGGTGACAGGGATGGCTGGCTACACCTTC. Protein product: CASSLRVTGMAGYTF.

The chain has TRBV6-5 and TRBJ2-1; 10 bases match TRBD2. This CDR3 has 14 amino acids. V dropped 10 bases and J dropped 7; count of bases not matched to a gene: 10. From germline, CDR1 is MNHEY and CDR2 SVGAGI. The CDR3 nucleotides are TGTGCCACCAAGCTACTAGCGGGAATAAATGAGCAGTTCTTC. As protein: CATKLLAGINEQFF.

V usage is TRBV29-1 and J usage is TRBJ2-3; 9 nucleotides align to TRBD2. J gave up 4 bases and V 7 bases, and 9 bases lay outside the gene matches. CDR3 size: 14 residues. Per germline, CDR1 SQVTM and CDR2 ANQGSEA. CDR3 loop: CSAASGDWADTQYF. CDR3 sequence (DNA): TGCAGCGCTGCTAGCGGGGACTGGGCAGATACGCAGTATTTT.

V usage is TRBV6-6 and J usage is TRBJ2-1, with 12 bases that match TRBD2. CDR1 MNHNY and CDR2 SVGAGI come from the germline V gene (reference sequence). The CDR3 consists of 15 residues. The ends lost 7 bases at V and 7 bases at J; junction bases unmatched: 8. CDR3 region: CASTQLAGGPNEQFF. The CDR3 nucleotides read TGTGCCAGCACCCAACTAGCGGGGGGTCCAAATGAGCAGTTCTTC.

The chain carries TRBV4-1 and TRBJ1-2, with D maybe TRBD1 (5 bases). Germline lookup yields CDR1 MGHRA and CDR2 YSYEKL. The CDR3 runs to 16 residues. V was clipped by 3 bases and J by 4 bases, with 18 bases between them. The CDR3 nucleotides read TGCGCCAGCAGCCACCTCTTCACCAGGAGGGGCTATGGCTACACCTTC. Translated: CASSHLFTRRGYGYTF.

The chain combines TRBV29-1 with TRBJ1-1; D possibly corresponds to TRBD1 (5 bases). Trimming left V 7 bases short and J 3 bases short, with 15 bases between. CDR3 length: 13 amino acids. The V gene's germline CDR1 is SQVTM and CDR2 ANQGSEA. The CDR3 coding sequence is TGCAGCGCATCACAGGCGGGACACACTGAAGCTTTCTTT. It translates to CSASQAGHTEAFF.

The genes are TRBV29-1 and TRBJ1-3, with D unclear. The CDR3 is made up of 14 amino acids. The germline V and J ends were trimmed by 6 bases and 1 base, with 13 bases remaining between them. Germline CDR1 reads SQVTM; CDR2 reads ANQGSEA. For the CDR3, the DNA is TGCAGCGTCCGTACCCCGAGGTCTGGAAACACCATATATTTT. Amino acid sequence: CSVRTPRSGNTIYF.

In this sample, this clone turned up a few times. The DNA of the CDR3 is TGTGCCATCACCCCTGGGACAGGGGACACTGAAGCTTTCTTT. Protein sequence: CAITPGTGDTEAFF. V gene TRBV10-3 combines with J gene TRBJ1-1; 10 bases agree with TRBD1. The trim removed 7 bases at V and 3 bases at J, leaving 5 bases unmatched. The CDR3 covers 14 residues. Germline V gene sequence: CDR1 ENHRY, CDR2 SYGVKD.

This clone was seen once. This chain connects TRBV10-3 to TRBJ2-7, with 7 positions matching TRBD2. The germline gives CDR1 ENHRY, CDR2 SYGVKD. V dropped 2 bases and J dropped 6; count of bases not matched to a gene: 7. The CDR3 runs 14 residues. The CDR3 region is CAISEQRGLSEQYF. CDR3 DNA: TGTGCCATCAGTGAGCAAAGGGGACTAAGCGAGCAGTACTTC.